The 5 T cell receptor beta chains presented below share a single source sample, sequenced in a study of OX40 agonist ivuxolimab in advanced cancers. The data were produced by immunoSEQ multiplex PCR, yet TCRdb's version contains in-frame clones alone and is incomplete. The table records about 24,000 clones, approximately 88% of them present only once. The specimen comprised CD4+ or CD8+ T cells sorted from blood, sampled in a trial of the OX40 agonist ivuxolimab. These receptors were taken from an adult with an advanced solid tumor such as melanoma, head and neck, liver or kidney cancer.

This chain links TRBV25-1 with TRBJ2-3; a possible D gene is TRBD2 (6 bases). V was shortened by 7 bases and J by 2 bases, with 13 bases between the two germline ends. The CDR3 extends over 14 amino acids. Germline CDR1 MGHDK, CDR2 SYGVNS. CDR3 region: CASKPAGNTDTQYF. The CDR3 nucleotides read TGTGCCAGCAAGCCAGCGGGTAACACAGATACGCAGTATTTT.

V and J are TRBV6-1 and TRBJ1-4, with TRBD1 matching 9 bases. CDR1 is MNHNS and CDR2 is SASEGT in the germline V gene. There are 14 residues in the CDR3. With 3 bases clipped from V and 8 bases from J, the junction kept 4 bases outside the gene matches. As DNA, the CDR3 is TGTGCCAGCAGTGACAGGACAGGGGTAGAAAAACTGTTTTTT. This translates into CASSDRTGVEKLFF.

The rearrangement uses TRBV5-4 and TRBJ1-5; no reliable D call. CDR3 size: 11 residues. CDR1 and CDR2 from the germline V gene are SGHNT and YYREEE (reference sequence). V lost 4 bases and J 9 bases, leaving 8 bases between the germline ends. CDR3 loop: CASSPVRPQHF. CDR3 nucleotide sequence: TGTGCCAGCAGCCCCGTTCGGCCCCAGCATTTT. The full variable domain, its missing parts supplied by reference TRBV5-4 and TRBJ1-5, is ETGVTQSPTHLIKTRGQQVTLRCSSQSGHNTVSWYQQALGQGPQFIFQYYREEENGRGNFPPRFSGLQFPNYSSELNVNALELDDSALYLCASSPVRPQHFGDGTRLSIL.

V and J are TRBV2 and TRBJ2-7; D uncertain. The CDR3 consists of 11 residues. Deletions cut 10 bases from V and 3 bases from J, with 10 bases between. Germline V gene sequence: CDR1 SNHLY, CDR2 FYNNEI. In DNA, the CDR3 is TGTGCCACCGAATACAGCTACGAGCAGTACTTC. It encodes CATEYSYEQYF.

This chain joins TRBV9 and TRBJ2-7, with 10 bases matching TRBD2. CDR3 size: 16 residues. V lost 0 bases and J lost 3; bases outside the gene matches: 6. Germline assignment: CDR1 SGDLS and CDR2 YYNGEE. CDR3 sequence: CASSVDPSGRGYEQYF. The CDR3 coding sequence is TGTGCCAGCAGCGTAGACCCTAGCGGGAGAGGCTACGAGCAGTACTTC.